This TCR beta chain was captured in a study of blood T cell repertoires in COVID-19. Study in general: Researchers got acute and convalescent COVID-19 samples from the United States, Italy and Spain. Sample material is recorded as cDNA or gDNA derived from T cells, B-cell-depleted T cells, or PBMCs.

V lost 7 bases and J lost 3, with 12 bases in between. There are 13 residues in the CDR3. Germline V CDR1 and CDR2: ENHRY, SYGVKD. Study processing details: Amplifying reference gene primers gave estimates of nucleated cell counts. Clones were sequenced by immunoSEQ multiplex PCR, and TCRdb holds only the in-frame ones, with some missing. V and J calls and clone size are copied from that table; D and trimming were computed from the DNA. The data hold roughly 200,000 clones, with more than 70% observed a single time. This clone was recorded once. The origin of this receptor is a man aged 35 to 55 with acute COVID-19. V usage is TRBV10-3 and J usage is TRBJ2-5, with D possibly TRBD1 on 5 matching bases. Material: PBMCs or T cells enriched from blood (not recorded which). DNA of the CDR3: TGTGCCATCATGAAGGGGAAGGAAGAGACCCAGTACTTC. This gives the protein CAIMKGKEETQYF.